Listed below are T cell receptor beta chains from one sample, sequenced in a study of blood T cell repertoires in COVID-19. The repertoire was sequenced with immunoSEQ multiplex PCR; TCRdb's copy has only in-frame clones and lacks some. The data hold 40,000 to 50,000 clones, with approximately 85% observed a single time. The sequenced material came from peripheral blood. The receptors stem from a human donor in a cohort sampled during active COVID-19. The donor label of this sample is uncertain. CDR3s include the opening cysteine and the closing phenylalanine or tryptophan. The D gene is left open where the match is weak. The size entry is marked missing in some rows and otherwise reads once, few, many or a size class.

clone_size j_call d_call v_call cdr3_aa cdr3_nt
few TRBJ2-5 TRBD2 TRBV7-2 CASSLTGGAGETQYF TGTGCCAGCAGCTTAACCGGGGGGGCCGGTGAGACCCAGTACTTC
- TRBJ2-1 - TRBV6-1 CASSEGPEGYNEQFF TGTGCCAGCAGTGAAGGACCCGAGGGTTACAATGAGCAGTTCTTC
- TRBJ2-1 - TRBV20-1 CSARDSWEQFF TGCAGTGCTAGAGATAGCTGGGAGCAGTTCTTC
- TRBJ2-3 - TRBV7-9 CASSLADYGLGQRYF TGTGCCAGCAGCTTAGCGGACTACGGACTGGGGCAGCGGTATTTT
- TRBJ2-5 - TRBV7-3 CASSSLGRGETQYF TGTGCCAGCAGCTCACTGGGCCGGGGGGAGACCCAGTACTTC
- TRBJ1-4 - TRBV6-5 CASSYSRDEKLFF TGTGCCAGCAGTTACTCCAGGGATGAAAAACTGTTTTTT
once TRBJ2-5 TRBD1 TRBV2 CASEGAGETQYF TGTGCCTCTGAGGGGGCGGGAGAGACCCAGTACTTC
- TRBJ1-1 - TRBV15 CATSRGVQGNTEAFF TGTGCCACCAGCAGGGGGGTACAGGGGAACACTGAAGCTTTCTTT
once TRBJ2-2 TRBD1 TRBV6-1 CASSELIWTGGYTGELFF TGTGCCAGCAGTGAATTGATCTGGACAGGGGGTTACACCGGGGAGCTGTTTTTT
- TRBJ1-2 TRBD1 TRBV5-8 CASSRFGTGNYYGYTF TGTGCCAGCAGCCGTTTCGGGACAGGGAATTACTATGGCTACACCTTC
once TRBJ2-3 - TRBV7-2 CASSQNTDTQYF TGTGCCAGCAGCCAGAACACAGATACGCAGTATTTT
- TRBJ2-5 - TRBV9 CASSVSQGVETQYF TGTGCCAGCAGCGTTTCTCAGGGTGTGGAGACCCAGTACTTC
- TRBJ1-1 - TRBV5-4 CASSFGGGENTEAFF TGTGCCAGCAGCTTTGGGGGAGGGGAAAACACTGAAGCTTTCTTT
once TRBJ1-5 - TRBV18 CASSPQLGQSPQPQHF TGTGCCAGCTCACCACAACTAGGACAGTCACCTCAGCCCCAGCATTTT
- TRBJ2-7 - TRBV21-1 CASKRTPGSSEQYF TGTGCCAGCAAGCGGACCCCCGGGAGTTCGGAGCAGTACTTC
few TRBJ2-5 - TRBV19 CASRTTGQETQYF TGTGCCAGTAGAACAACAGGGCAAGAGACCCAGTACTTC
few TRBJ2-3 - TRBV27 CASRKSRGASWSDTQYF TGTGCCAGCAGAAAGAGCCGGGGGGCTAGTTGGTCAGATACGCAGTATTTT